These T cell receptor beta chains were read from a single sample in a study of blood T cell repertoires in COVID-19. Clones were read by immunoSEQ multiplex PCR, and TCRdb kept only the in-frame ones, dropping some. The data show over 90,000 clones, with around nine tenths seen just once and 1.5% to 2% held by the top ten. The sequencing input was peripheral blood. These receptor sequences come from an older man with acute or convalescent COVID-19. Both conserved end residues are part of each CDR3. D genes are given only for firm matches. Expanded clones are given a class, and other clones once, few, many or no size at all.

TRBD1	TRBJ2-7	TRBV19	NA	CASSIGQGAIYEQYF	TGTGCCAGTAGTATCGGACAGGGGGCTATCTACGAGCAGTACTTC
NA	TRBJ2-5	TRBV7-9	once	CASSLGSYQETQYF	TGTGCCAGCAGCTTGGGCAGCTACCAAGAGACCCAGTACTTC
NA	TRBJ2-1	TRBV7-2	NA	CASSLVASVNNEQFF	TGTGCCAGCAGCTTAGTAGCTAGCGTAAACAATGAGCAGTTCTTC
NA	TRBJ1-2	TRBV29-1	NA	CSVGGGSAYGYTF	TGCAGCGTTGGGGGGGGATCAGCCTATGGCTACACCTTC
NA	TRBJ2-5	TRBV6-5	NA	CASSSGGLQETQYF	TGTGCCAGCAGTTCCGGGGGGCTGCAAGAGACCCAGTACTTC
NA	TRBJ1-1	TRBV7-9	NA	CASSRLTPVNTEAFF	TGTGCCAGCAGCCGTTTGACTCCTGTGAACACTGAAGCTTTCTTT
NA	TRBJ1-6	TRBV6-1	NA	CASSEALRPGRYNSPLHF	TGTGCCAGCAGTGAAGCGCTTCGGCCTGGGCGCTATAATTCACCCCTCCACTTT
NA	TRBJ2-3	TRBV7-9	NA	CASSLLGLAFSTDTQYF	TGTGCCAGCAGCTTACTGGGACTTGCTTTTAGCACAGATACGCAGTATTTT
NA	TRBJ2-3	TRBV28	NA	CASSLSGGGFSVTDTQYF	TGTGCCAGCAGTTTATCGGGGGGCGGTTTTAGTGTCACAGATACGCAGTATTTT
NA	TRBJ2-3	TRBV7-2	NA	CASSPTTRGPQYF	TGTGCCAGCAGCCCCACGACAAGGGGCCCCCAGTATTTT
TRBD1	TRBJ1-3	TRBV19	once	CASTPQGGGFGNTIYF	TGTGCCAGTACCCCACAAGGAGGGGGCTTTGGAAACACCATATATTTT
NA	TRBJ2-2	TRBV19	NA	CASSIIAGRGELFF	TGTGCCAGTAGTATTATCGCTGGCCGCGGGGAGCTGTTTTTT
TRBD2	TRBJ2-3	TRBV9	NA	CASSPGTSGVTDTQYF	TGTGCCAGCAGCCCAGGGACTAGCGGAGTCACAGATACGCAGTATTTT
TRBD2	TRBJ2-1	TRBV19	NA	CASSPGLANEQFF	TGTGCCAGTAGTCCTGGACTAGCGAATGAGCAGTTCTTC
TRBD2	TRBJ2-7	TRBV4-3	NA	CASSQATSGSYEQYF	TGCGCCAGCAGCCAAGCGACTAGCGGGAGCTACGAGCAGTACTTC
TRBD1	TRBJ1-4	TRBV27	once	CASSVNFGTGLFF	TGTGCCAGCAGTGTGAATTTCGGGACAGGACTGTTTTTT
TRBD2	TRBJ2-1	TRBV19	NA	CASSIGVLAEIYNEQFF	TGTGCCAGTAGTATAGGGGTACTAGCGGAGATATACAATGAGCAGTTCTTC
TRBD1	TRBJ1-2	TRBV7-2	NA	CASSSNRGPYGYTF	TGTGCCAGCAGCTCCAACAGGGGGCCTTACGGCTACACCTTC
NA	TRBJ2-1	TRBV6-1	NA	CASSEQAAYNEQFF	TGTGCCAGCAGTGAGCAGGCCGCCTACAATGAGCAGTTCTTC
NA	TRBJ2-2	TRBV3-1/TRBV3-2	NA	CASSPGGSGGRLTGELFF	TGTGCCAGCAGCCCAGGAGGTAGCGGAGGAAGACTCACCGGGGAGCTGTTTTTT
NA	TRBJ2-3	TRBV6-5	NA	CASSYSKGPRAQYF	TGTGCCAGCAGTTACTCTAAGGGGCCCCGGGCGCAGTATTTT
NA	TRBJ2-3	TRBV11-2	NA	CASSLEGRDTDTQYF	TGTGCCAGCAGCTTAGAAGGGAGAGACACAGATACGCAGTATTTT
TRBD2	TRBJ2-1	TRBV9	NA	CASSVGLAGEYEQFF	TGTGCCAGCAGCGTAGGACTAGCGGGAGAGTATGAGCAGTTCTTC
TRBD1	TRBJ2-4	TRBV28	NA	CASGTTGVAKNIQYF	TGTGCCAGCGGGACGACAGGGGTGGCCAAAAACATTCAGTACTTC
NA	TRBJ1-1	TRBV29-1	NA	CSVRIFMDTEAFF	TGCAGCGTGAGGATTTTTATGGACACTGAAGCTTTCTTT
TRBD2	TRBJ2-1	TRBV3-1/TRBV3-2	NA	CASSQDAGTSGYNEQFF	TGTGCCAGCAGCCAAGACGCGGGGACTAGCGGATACAATGAGCAGTTCTTC
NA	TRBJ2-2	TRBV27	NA	CASSPRGRSGELFF	TGTGCCAGCAGCCCTCGCGGGCGGTCGGGGGAGCTGTTTTTT
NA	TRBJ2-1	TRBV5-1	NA	CASSPEGPYNEQFF	TGCGCCAGCAGCCCCGAGGGCCCATACAATGAGCAGTTCTTC
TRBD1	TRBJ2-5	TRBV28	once	CASSSFGTGRETQYF	TGTGCCAGCAGTTCTTTCGGGACAGGGCGAGAGACCCAGTACTTC
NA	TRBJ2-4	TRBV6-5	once	CASSYIRDTNIQYF	TGTGCCAGCAGTTACATCCGGGACACAAACATTCAGTACTTC
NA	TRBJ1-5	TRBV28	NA	CASSFEENQPQHF	TGTGCCAGCAGTTTCGAAGAGAATCAGCCCCAGCATTTT
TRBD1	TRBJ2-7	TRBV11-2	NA	CASSLQAGGSYEQYF	TGTGCCAGCAGCCTGCAGGCAGGGGGATCCTACGAGCAGTACTTC
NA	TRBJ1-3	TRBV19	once	CASRVSGFLSGNTIYF	TGTGCCAGTAGAGTCTCGGGATTCCTCTCTGGAAACACCATATATTTT
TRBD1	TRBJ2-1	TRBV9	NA	CASSDRDRGRDSHNEQFF	TGTGCCAGCAGCGACCGGGACAGGGGGAGGGATTCCCACAATGAGCAGTTCTTC
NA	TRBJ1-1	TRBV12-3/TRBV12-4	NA	CASIGYLRTEAFF	TGTGCCAGCATCGGATACCTGAGGACTGAAGCTTTCTTT
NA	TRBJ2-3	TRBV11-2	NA	CASSPPAVGTQYF	TGTGCCAGCAGCCCCCCGGCGGTCGGTACGCAGTATTTT
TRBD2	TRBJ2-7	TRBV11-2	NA	CASSRRGTSGTAYEQYF	TGTGCCAGCAGCAGAAGGGGAACTAGCGGGACGGCCTACGAGCAGTACTTC
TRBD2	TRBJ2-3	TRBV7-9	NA	CASSRTGLPTDTQYF	TGTGCCAGCAGCCGGACGGGACTACCCACAGATACGCAGTATTTT
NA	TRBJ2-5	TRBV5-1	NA	CASSLEALNQETQYF	TGCGCCAGCAGCTTGGAAGCTCTAAACCAAGAGACCCAGTACTTC
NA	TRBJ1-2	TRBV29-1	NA	CSVFPSNYGYTF	TGCAGCGTTTTTCCCTCTAACTATGGCTACACCTTC
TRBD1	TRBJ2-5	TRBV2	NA	CASSRTGYQETQYF	TGTGCCAGCAGTAGGACAGGGTACCAAGAGACCCAGTACTTC
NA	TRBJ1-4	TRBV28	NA	CASSKAPGVAIF	TGTGCCAGCAGCAAAGCCCCCGGGGTAGCAATTTTT
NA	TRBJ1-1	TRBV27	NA	CASSPRQFINTEAFF	TGTGCCAGCAGTCCTCGACAGTTTATTAACACTGAAGCTTTCTTT
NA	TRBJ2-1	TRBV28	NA	CASSFSRGEQFF	TGTGCCAGCAGTTTTAGCCGGGGGGAGCAGTTCTTC
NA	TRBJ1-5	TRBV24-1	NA	CATSDLRTPFPHF	TGTGCCACCAGTGATTTGAGGACACCGTTCCCGCATTTT
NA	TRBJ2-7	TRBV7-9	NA	CASSHSFQVDEQYF	TGTGCCAGCAGCCACAGTTTTCAAGTGGACGAGCAGTACTTC
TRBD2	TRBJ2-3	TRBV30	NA	CAWSQSGAGDTQYF	TGTGCCTGGAGTCAGTCCGGAGCGGGGGATACGCAGTATTTT
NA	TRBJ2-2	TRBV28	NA	CASLNGRGNTGELFF	TGTGCCAGCCTCAATGGCCGGGGGAACACCGGGGAGCTGTTTTTT
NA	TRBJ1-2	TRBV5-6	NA	CASKSGQRNYGYTF	TGTGCCAGCAAATCTGGACAGAGAAACTATGGCTACACCTTC
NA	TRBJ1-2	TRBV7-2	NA	CASSLAVGQGVTGGYTF	TGTGCCAGCAGCTTAGCGGTGGGGCAGGGCGTTACTGGGGGCTACACCTTC
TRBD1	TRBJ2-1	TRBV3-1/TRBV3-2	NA	CASSSDRISEQFF	TGTGCCAGCAGCTCGGACAGGATCAGTGAGCAGTTCTTC
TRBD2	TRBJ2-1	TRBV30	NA	CAWRDIDPTSGFRNEQFF	TGTGCCTGGAGGGATATCGATCCAACTAGCGGGTTTAGGAATGAGCAGTTCTTC
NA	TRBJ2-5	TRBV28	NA	CASSFARGETQYF	TGTGCCAGCAGTTTCGCGAGAGGGGAGACCCAGTACTTC
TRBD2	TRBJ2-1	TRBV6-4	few	CASSVTGTSGSNEQFF	TGTGCCAGCAGTGTTACCGGGACTAGCGGGAGCAATGAGCAGTTCTTC
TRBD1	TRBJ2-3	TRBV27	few	CASSLRTGGTDTQYF	TGTGCCAGCAGTTTACGTACAGGGGGCACAGATACGCAGTATTTT
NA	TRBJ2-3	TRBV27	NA	CASSKDRPDFDTQYF	TGTGCCAGCAGTAAGGACAGACCCGATTTCGATACGCAGTATTTT
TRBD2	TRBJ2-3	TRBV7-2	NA	CASSLGLAGGQDTQYF	TGTGCCAGCAGCTTAGGGTTAGCGGGAGGGCAAGATACGCAGTATTTT
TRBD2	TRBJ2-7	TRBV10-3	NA	CATTTSGSAVGGQYEQYF	TGTGCCACCACAACTAGCGGGAGCGCCGTCGGAGGCCAATACGAGCAGTACTTC